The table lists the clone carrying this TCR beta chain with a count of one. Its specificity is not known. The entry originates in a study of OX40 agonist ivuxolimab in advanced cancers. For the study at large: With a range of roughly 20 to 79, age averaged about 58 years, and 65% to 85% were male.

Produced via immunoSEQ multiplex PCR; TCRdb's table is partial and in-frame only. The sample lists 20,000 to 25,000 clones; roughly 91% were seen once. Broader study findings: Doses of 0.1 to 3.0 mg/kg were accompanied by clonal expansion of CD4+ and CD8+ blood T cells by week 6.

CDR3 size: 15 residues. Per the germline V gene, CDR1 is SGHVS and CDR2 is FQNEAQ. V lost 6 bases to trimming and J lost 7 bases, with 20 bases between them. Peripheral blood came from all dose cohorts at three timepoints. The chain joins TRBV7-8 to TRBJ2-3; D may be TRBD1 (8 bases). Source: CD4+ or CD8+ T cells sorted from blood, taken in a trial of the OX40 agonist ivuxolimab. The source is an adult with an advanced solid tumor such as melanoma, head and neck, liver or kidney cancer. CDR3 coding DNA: TGTGCCAGCAGGGTCGACAGGGGAGGGAGTAATACGCAGTATTTT. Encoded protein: CASRVDRGGSNTQYF.